The present T cell receptor (beta chain) was sequenced within a study of blood T cells in healthy people across ages. Sample-barcoded 5' priming and a J-beta primer mix drove a second PCR of 7 to 11 cycles. Using its own MiXCR run on the 5' RACE reads, TCRdb lists one record per CDR3 protein. The sample includes some 710,000 distinct CDR3 sequences, about 46% seen only once; the top ten take roughly 20%. The CDR3 has 14 residues. With V trimmed by 3 bases and J by 3 bases, 3 bases remained unmatched. The chain couples TRBV12-3 or TRBV12-4 to TRBJ2-7; 9 bases are a match to TRBD2. This TCR was sampled from an elderly man in good health. Material for sequencing was blood. The CDR3 DNA reads TGTGCCAGCAGTTTCGCGGGAGGGAACTACGAGCAGTACTTC. Encoded protein: CASSFAGGNYEQYF.